Listed below are T cell receptor beta chains from one sample, sequenced in a study of control samples from healthy donors and cancer patients. Data came from immunoSEQ multiplex PCR; TCRdb stores just in-frame clones and leaves some out. This sample has 100,000 to 150,000 clones; more than 70% occur once, and the top ten carry roughly 3.2%. The sequenced material came from blood. All receptors derive from a man in his forties or fifties in good health. CDR3s include the opening cysteine and the closing phenylalanine or tryptophan. Each record gives: V gene, D gene, J gene, clone size, CDR3 protein, CDR3 DNA. A D gene is named only where the DNA matches it firmly. The listing skips clone size in some rows; elsewhere it reads once, few, many or a size class.

TRBV4-1	.	TRBJ2-1	.	CASSQVTTSYNEQFF	TGCGCCAGCAGCCAAGTAACGACCTCCTACAATGAGCAGTTCTTC
TRBV6-5	.	TRBJ1-1	.	CASTRTPNTEAFF	TGTGCCAGCACCAGAACCCCGAACACTGAAGCTTTCTTT
TRBV5-1	TRBD1	TRBJ2-1	.	CASSRDREFRNNEQFF	TGCGCCAGCAGTCGGGACAGGGAATTTCGAAACAATGAGCAGTTCTTC
TRBV10-3	.	TRBJ2-1	.	CAISESVREHEQFF	TGTGCCATCAGTGAGTCCGTCAGAGAACATGAGCAGTTCTTC
TRBV18	TRBD2	TRBJ2-1	.	CASSRPGTSVIEQFF	TGTGCCAGCTCACGCCCCGGGACTAGCGTCATTGAGCAGTTCTTC
TRBV2	.	TRBJ1-5	.	CASVMVRDQPQHF	TGTGCCAGCGTTATGGTCAGAGATCAGCCCCAGCATTTT
TRBV7-9	TRBD1	TRBJ1-1	.	CASSRDRRMNTEAFF	TGTGCCAGCAGCAGGGACAGGAGGATGAACACTGAAGCTTTCTTT
TRBV27	.	TRBJ1-5	.	CASSPGRLSNQPQHF	TGTGCCAGCAGCCCGGGACGGCTTAGCAATCAGCCCCAGCATTTT
TRBV9	TRBD1	TRBJ2-6	.	CASSAQPGTVLSGANVLTF	TGTGCCAGCAGCGCCCAACCCGGGACAGTCCTCTCTGGGGCCAACGTCCTGACTTTC
TRBV30	TRBD1	TRBJ1-1	.	CAWSGDRGLTEAFF	TGTGCCTGGAGTGGGGACAGGGGGCTCACTGAAGCTTTCTTT
TRBV9	.	TRBJ2-1	.	CASSVGDYNEQFF	TGTGCCAGCAGCGTAGGGGATTACAATGAGCAGTTCTTC
TRBV3-1/TRBV3-2	TRBD1	TRBJ1-1	.	CASSPRDRGHTEAFF	TGTGCCAGCAGCCCCCGGGACAGGGGGCACACTGAAGCTTTCTTT
TRBV30	.	TRBJ1-2	.	CAWKTPGHRGDYGYTF	TGTGCCTGGAAAACCCCGGGACACCGGGGGGACTATGGCTACACCTTC
TRBV5-1	TRBD1	TRBJ2-7	.	CASSLGQGAMSYEQYF	TGCGCCAGCAGCTTAGGACAGGGGGCCATGTCCTACGAGCAGTACTTC
TRBV29-1	.	TRBJ1-1	.	CSVSNARGNTEAFF	TGCAGCGTCTCAAATGCTAGGGGTAACACTGAAGCTTTCTTT
TRBV12-5	.	TRBJ2-1	.	CASGLGGGDEQFF	TGTGCTAGTGGTTTAGGGGGAGGCGATGAGCAGTTCTTC
TRBV18	.	TRBJ2-3	.	CASSRASTDTQYF	TGTGCCAGCTCGAGAGCTAGCACAGATACGCAGTATTTT
TRBV18	.	TRBJ2-5	.	CASSPGSKETQYF	TGTGCCAGCTCACCGGGCAGTAAAGAGACCCAGTACTTC
TRBV6-5	TRBD1	TRBJ2-1	.	CASLAGTGLNEQFF	TGTGCCAGCCTCGCCGGGACAGGGCTCAATGAGCAGTTCTTC
TRBV4-2	.	TRBJ2-3	.	CASSPPSIDTQYF	TGTGCCAGCAGCCCCCCTTCGATAGATACGCAGTATTTT
TRBV18	.	TRBJ1-4	.	CASSVSTTNEKLFF	TGTGCCAGCTCCGTGTCAACAACTAATGAAAAACTGTTTTTT
TRBV11-3	.	TRBJ2-1	few	CASSSRFLGTPSNEQFF	TGTGCCAGCAGCTCACGTTTTTTGGGGACCCCCTCCAATGAGCAGTTCTTC
TRBV5-1	.	TRBJ2-7	once	CASSAFTGSSYEQYF	TGCGCCAGCAGCGCCTTTACAGGGAGCTCCTACGAGCAGTACTTC
TRBV5-8	TRBD2	TRBJ2-2	.	CASSWVGGARTGELFF	TGTGCCAGCAGCTGGGTCGGGGGGGCGAGAACCGGGGAGCTGTTTTTT
TRBV6-5	TRBD2	TRBJ2-5	once	CASSLAGYQETQYF	TGTGCCAGCAGTTTAGCGGGGTACCAAGAGACCCAGTACTTC
TRBV18	.	TRBJ1-1	.	CASSRLGTQGTEAFF	TGTGCCAGCTCACGGTTAGGGACACAGGGTACTGAAGCTTTCTTT
TRBV2	.	TRBJ1-1	once	CAGGPWDTEAFF	TGTGCCGGTGGGCCTTGGGACACTGAAGCTTTCTTT
TRBV9	.	TRBJ2-1	.	CASSVWSVSYNEQFF	TGTGCCAGCAGCGTATGGTCGGTCTCCTACAATGAGCAGTTCTTC
TRBV5-1	.	TRBJ1-4	.	CASSLGTGEKLFF	TGCGCCAGCAGCCTGGGGACGGGGGAAAAACTGTTTTTT
TRBV24-1	.	TRBJ2-2	few	CATSDLGFPRELFF	TGTGCCACCAGTGATTTGGGCTTCCCCCGGGAGCTGTTTTTT
TRBV11-2	.	TRBJ2-7	.	CASSPGPYEQYF	TGTGCCAGCAGCCCTGGACCCTACGAGCAGTACTTC
TRBV4-1	TRBD1	TRBJ1-2	.	CASSSGTGNYGYTF	TGCGCCAGCAGCTCTGGGACAGGGAACTATGGCTACACCTTC
TRBV7-2	.	TRBJ2-3	.	CASSLASVGVWTPSNTQYF	TGTGCCAGCAGCTTAGCGTCGGTGGGGGTGTGGACCCCTTCGAATACGCAGTATTTT
TRBV6-5	.	TRBJ2-5	.	CASSYSSPPEGETQYF	TGTGCCAGCAGTTACTCGAGTCCGCCTGAGGGGGAGACCCAGTACTTC